The 25 T cell receptor beta chains listed next were all sequenced from one sample in a study of blood T cell repertoires in COVID-19. Repertoires were generated with immunoSEQ multiplex PCR, while TCRdb's copy carries only in-frame clones and drops some. Among 150,000 to 200,000 clones listed, 76% were seen once. The specimen was PBMCs or T cells enriched from blood (not recorded which). These receptors originate from a woman aged 45-65 years with acute COVID-19.

DNA for the CDR3: TGTGCCAGCAGGGAAAACCTGGGACAGCGCGAAGGGAGCTACACCTTC. Translating it yields CASRENLGQREGSYTF. The gene calls are TRBV6-1 and TRBJ1-2; 7 bases align to TRBD1. CDR3 length: 16 residues. The germline V gene encodes CDR1 MNHNS and CDR2 SASEGT. V dropped 6 bases and J dropped 9; count of bases not matched to a gene: 19.

This clone was detected a few times. The rearrangement links TRBV28 to TRBJ1-5, with D possibly matching TRBD1 (6 bases). V lost 7 bases and J lost 7, with 17 bases in between. Germline CDR1 MDHEN, CDR2 SYDVKM. The CDR3 covers 14 residues. CDR3: CASIGQSLGQPQHF. The CDR3 DNA is TGTGCCAGCATTGGACAGTCGCTCGGGCAGCCCCAGCATTTT. The full variable domain, with the rest looked up from reference TRBV28 and TRBJ1-5, is DVKVTQSSRYLVKRTGEKVFLECVQDMDHENMFWYRQDPGLGLRLIYFSYDVKMKEKGDIPEGYSVSREKKERFSLILESASTNQTSMYLCASIGQSLGQPQHFGDGTRLSIL.

The chain couples TRBV7-2 to TRBJ1-6; the D gene is possibly TRBD1 (5 bases). Looked up from germline, CDR1 is SGHTA and CDR2 is FQGNSA. The germline V and J ends were trimmed by 1 base and 8 bases, with 12 bases remaining between them. The CDR3 length is 15 residues. The CDR3 here is CASSLVGAQDSPLHF. The DNA of the CDR3 is TGTGCCAGCAGCTTAGTAGGGGCTCAAGATTCACCCCTCCACTTT.

The rearrangement links TRBV7-9 to TRBJ2-7; the match to TRBD1 covers 8 bases. The CDR3 runs 13 residues. Trimming cost V 3 bases and J 5 bases; bases outside gene matches: 3. The germline gives CDR1 SEHNR, CDR2 FQNEAQ (reference sequence). The CDR3 protein is CASSLGQANEQYV. CDR3 nucleotide sequence: TGTGCCAGCAGCTTGGGACAGGCCAACGAGCAGTACGTC.

The chain combines TRBV7-9 with TRBJ1-1; perhaps TRBD1 as D (6 bases). The germline gives CDR1 SEHNR, CDR2 FQNEAQ (reference sequence). V was shortened by 5 bases and J by 3 bases, with 10 bases between the two germline ends. The CDR3 contains 13 residues. CDR3 coding DNA: TGTGCCAGCAGCCAAACAGGGTACACTGAAGCTTTCTTT. Residues: CASSQTGYTEAFF.

This clone was recorded once. V and J are TRBV7-2 and TRBJ1-6; 7 bases align to TRBD1. The CDR3 is made up of 16 amino acids. Germline CDR1 is SGHTA and CDR2 is FQGNSA. V was clipped by 4 bases and J by 10 bases; unmatched bases: 13. The CDR3 coding sequence is TGTGCCAGCAGCTCAAGGGCGACAGGGTCCCAATCACCCCTCCACTTT. Translation gives CASSSRATGSQSPLHF. Full variable domain (outside the CDR3, taken from reference TRBV7-2 and TRBJ1-6): GAGVSQSPSNKVTEKGKDVELRCDPISGHTALYWYRQSLGQGLEFLIYFQGNSAPDKSGLPSDRFSAERTGGSVSTLTIQRTQQEDSAVYLCASSSRATGSQSPLHFGNGTRLTVT.

This clone came up a few times. V gene TRBV7-3 combines with J gene TRBJ2-5; D may be TRBD2 (7 bases). Germline CDR1 reads SGHTA; CDR2 reads FQGTGA. This CDR3 contains 14 residues. The V and J ends lost 5 bases and 5 bases respectively, with 15 bases between them. The CDR3 is CASSQRGGTETQYF. As DNA, the CDR3 is TGTGCCAGCAGCCAGAGGGGGGGCACTGAGACCCAGTACTTC.

This clone was counted once. This chain links TRBV28 with TRBJ1-1; 9 nucleotides line up with TRBD1. CDR3 length: 13 residues. Per the germline V gene, CDR1 is MDHEN and CDR2 is SYDVKM. J lost 9 bases, V lost 6 bases, and 8 bases had no gene match. This CDR3 reads CASSPRTGAQAFF. CDR3 sequence (DNA): TGTGCCAGCAGCCCCCGGACAGGGGCACAAGCTTTCTTT.

This clone appeared a few times. This rearrangement joins TRBV7-2 to TRBJ1-1, with D maybe TRBD1 (6 bases). CDR1 and CDR2 (germline): SGHTA, FQGNSA. Trimming left V 3 bases short and J 5 bases short, with 10 bases between. The CDR3 is 13 amino acids. The CDR3 reads CASSFTGNTEAFF. CDR3 bases: TGTGCCAGCAGCTTCACAGGGAATACTGAAGCTTTCTTT.

The chain uses TRBV29-1 and TRBJ1-3; D gene unclear. The CDR3 sequence is 14 residues long. V shed 5 bases and J shed 0 bases, with 11 bases lying between them. Per germline, CDR1 SQVTM and CDR2 ANQGSEA. The CDR3: CSVLGPRSGNTIYF. The CDR3, as DNA: TGCAGCGTTCTGGGCCCTCGCTCTGGAAACACCATATATTTT.

The genes are TRBV6-5 and TRBJ2-4; D call uncertain. CDR1 is MNHEY, CDR2 SVGAGI, per germline. V lost 0 bases, J lost 7 bases, and 16 bases lay in between. This CDR3 has 16 amino acids. CDR3 DNA sequence: TGTGCCAGCAGTTACTCTGCTACAAACGCTAGGAACATTCAGTACTTC. This encodes CASSYSATNARNIQYF.

This clone was detected a few times. The J gene is TRBJ2-1, the V gene TRBV28; 13 bases map to TRBD2. The CDR3 totals 16 residues. Germline CDR1 and CDR2: MDHEN and SYDVKM. With 4 bases clipped from V and 8 bases from J, the junction kept 8 bases outside the gene matches. The CDR3 protein is CASSSWTSGGRDEQFF. Here the CDR3 DNA reads TGTGCCAGCAGTTCCTGGACTAGCGGGGGCCGGGATGAGCAGTTCTTC.

This clone showed up just a few times. The gene calls are TRBV7-9 and TRBJ1-2; 7 bases are a match to TRBD1. This CDR3 has 14 amino acids. Germline values: CDR1 SEHNR, CDR2 FQNEAQ (reference sequence). V was clipped by 5 bases and J by 11 bases; unmatched bases: 14. DNA of the CDR3: TGTGCCAGCAGCCGAGGGCAGGGCGAGGGGGCTTACACCTTC. Translated: CASSRGQGEGAYTF.

The CDR3 coding sequence is TGTGCCAGCAGTTACTCTGCGGGGGGGCCGACAGATACGCAGTATTTT. It encodes CASSYSAGGPTDTQYF. V usage is TRBV6-5 and J usage is TRBJ2-3, with 9 bases matching TRBD2. The CDR3 consists of 16 residues. Per germline, CDR1 MNHEY and CDR2 SVGAGI. The V segment lost 0 bases and the J segment 3 bases; nucleotides outside the gene matches: 4.

V is TRBV14 and J is TRBJ2-1, with 10 bases matching TRBD1. Germline loops: CDR1 SGHDN, CDR2 FVKESK. CDR3 length equals 16 residues. With 4 bases clipped from V and 7 bases from J, the junction kept 10 bases outside the gene matches. The CDR3 here is CASSRSTGGARNEQFF. As DNA, the CDR3 is TGTGCCAGCAGCCGTTCGACAGGGGGCGCGAGGAATGAGCAGTTCTTC.

The chain joins TRBV5-6 to TRBJ2-7; D gene uncertain. Germline CDR1 SGHDT, CDR2 YYEEEE. This CDR3 is built from 13 residues. Deletions cut 4 bases from V and 0 bases from J, with 8 bases between. CDR3 loop: CASSVDGSYEQYV. In DNA, the CDR3 is TGTGCCAGCAGCGTGGACGGCTCCTACGAGCAGTACGTC.

The gene calls are TRBV7-8 and TRBJ2-1, with a tentative D call TRBD1 (6 bases). Germline CDR1 is SGHVS and CDR2 is FQNEAQ. The CDR3 is 15 residues long. Trimming shortened V by 2 bases and J by 0 bases, and 8 bases separated the two germline ends. The CDR3 loop is CASSLTGSSYNEQFF. The DNA for the CDR3 is TGTGCCAGCAGCTTAACAGGGAGCTCCTACAATGAGCAGTTCTTC.

V and J are TRBV4-2 and TRBJ2-5, with 10 bases matching TRBD2. The V gene end was trimmed by 4 bases and the J gene end by 1 base; junction bases not matched to a gene: 12. The CDR3 spans 18 residues. Germline CDR1 and CDR2: LGHNA and YNFKEQ. The CDR3 sequence: CASSLASGGPTTQETQYF. In DNA, the CDR3 is TGTGCCAGCAGCCTCGCTAGCGGGGGCCCTACCACCCAAGAGACCCAGTACTTC.

A few counts support this clone. The chain combines TRBV11-2 with TRBJ2-5, with 10 bases lining up with TRBD2. CDR3 length equals 17 residues. Trimming took 5 bases from V and 3 from J; bases not matched to a gene: 12. The germline V gene encodes CDR1 SGHAT and CDR2 FQNNGV. The CDR3 loop is CASSPGASGGIKETQYF. The CDR3 coding sequence is TGTGCCAGCAGCCCAGGGGCTAGCGGGGGTATCAAAGAGACCCAGTACTTC.

The CDR3 spells CASSYDGKGAYGYTF. The CDR3 DNA sequence: TGTGCCAGCAGTTACGACGGTAAGGGGGCCTATGGCTACACCTTC. This chain links TRBV6-2 or TRBV6-3 with TRBJ1-2; 7 bases fit TRBD1. The trim removed 2 bases at V and 4 bases at J, leaving 7 bases unmatched. The length of the CDR3 is 15 residues. Germline values: CDR1 MNHEY, CDR2 SVGEGT.

The table lists this clone with a count of one. The rearrangement uses TRBV5-1 and TRBJ1-1; a possible D gene is TRBD1 (5 bases). This CDR3 comprises 15 residues. Germline V lookup: CDR1 SGHRS, CDR2 YFSETQ. With 0 bases removed from V and 8 bases from J, the gap between germline ends came to 17 bases. The CDR3 DNA reads TGCGCCAGCAGCTTGGAGCAGGGCGGGGGGTCGGAAGCTTTCTTT. Amino acids: CASSLEQGGGSEAFF.

This clone was counted a few times. The chain links TRBV10-3 to TRBJ2-7, with D maybe TRBD1 (6 bases). The CDR3 extends over 12 amino acids. Looked up from germline, CDR1 is ENHRY and CDR2 is SYGVKD. With 10 bases removed from V and 6 bases from J, the gap between germline ends came to 16 bases. CDR3 coding DNA: TGTGCCACCCAACAGGGAAGAGGCGAGCAGTACGTC. Translated, it gives CATQQGRGEQYV.

This clone came up many times. V usage is TRBV28 and J usage is TRBJ1-6, with TRBD1 identical over 8 bases. After removal of 1 base from V and 10 bases from J, the junction contained 6 bases not matched to a gene. Germline V gene lookup returns CDR1 MDHEN and CDR2 SYDVKM. The CDR3 runs 15 residues. CDR3 sequence (DNA): TGTGCCAGCAGTTTATTTGCAGGGGGCGTATCACCCCTCCACTTT. As protein: CASSLFAGGVSPLHF. Filled out from reference TRBV28 and TRBJ1-6, the complete variable domain reads DVKVTQSSRYLVKRTGEKVFLECVQDMDHENMFWYRQDPGLGLRLIYFSYDVKMKEKGDIPEGYSVSREKKERFSLILESASTNQTSMYLCASSLFAGGVSPLHFGNGTRLTVT.

The rearrangement uses TRBV9 and TRBJ1-5, with 9 nucleotides matching TRBD1. This CDR3 is built from 15 residues. Looked up from germline, CDR1 is SGDLS and CDR2 is YYNGEE. Trimming at V came to 3 bases and at J to 3 bases, leaving 4 bases not matched to a gene. The CDR3 nucleotides are TGTGCCAGCAGCGCGGGACAGGGATACAATCAGCCCCAGCATTTT. This sequence encodes CASSAGQGYNQPQHF. The whole variable domain, remainder taken from reference TRBV9 and TRBJ1-5, is DSGVTQTPKHLITATGQRVTLRCSPRSGDLSVYWYQQSLDQGLQFLIQYYNGEERAKGNILERFSAQQFPDLHSELNLSSLELGDSALYFCASSAGQGYNQPQHFGDGTRLSIL.

The chain has TRBV4-2 and TRBJ2-5; no clear D. CDR3 length: 14 amino acids. Per germline, CDR1 LGHNA and CDR2 YNFKEQ. V was clipped by 0 bases and J by 5 bases, with 10 bases between them. In nucleotides, the CDR3 is TGTGCCAGCAGCCAAGATCGCTTGAGGGAGACCCAGTACTTC. This codes for CASSQDRLRETQYF.